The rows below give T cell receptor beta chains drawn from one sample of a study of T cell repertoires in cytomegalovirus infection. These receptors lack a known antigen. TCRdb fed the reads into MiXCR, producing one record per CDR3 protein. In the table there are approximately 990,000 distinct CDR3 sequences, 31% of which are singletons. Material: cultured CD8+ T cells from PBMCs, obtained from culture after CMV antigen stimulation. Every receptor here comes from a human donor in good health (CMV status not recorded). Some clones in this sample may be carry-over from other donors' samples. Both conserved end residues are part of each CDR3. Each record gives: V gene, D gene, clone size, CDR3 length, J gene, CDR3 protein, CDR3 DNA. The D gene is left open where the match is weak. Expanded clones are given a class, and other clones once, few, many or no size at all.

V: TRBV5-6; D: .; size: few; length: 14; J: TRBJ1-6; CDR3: CASSAGGSYSPLHF; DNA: TGTGCCAGCAGCGCTGGGGGTTCTTATTCACCCCTCCACTTT
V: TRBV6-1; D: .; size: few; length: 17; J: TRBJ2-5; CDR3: CASSHPIRGAGGETQYF; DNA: TGTGCCAGCAGTCACCCAATAAGAGGGGCAGGGGGGGAGACCCAGTACTTC
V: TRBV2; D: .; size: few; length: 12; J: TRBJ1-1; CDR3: CASRTGQLGAFF; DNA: TGTGCCAGCAGAACTGGACAGTTAGGCGCTTTCTTT
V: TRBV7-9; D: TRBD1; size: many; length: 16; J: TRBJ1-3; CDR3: CASRNPGQGAGNTIYF; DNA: TGTGCCAGCAGAAATCCGGGACAGGGGGCTGGAAACACCATATATTTT
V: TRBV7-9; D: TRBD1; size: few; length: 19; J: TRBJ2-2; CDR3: CASSSRGQAKTPNTGELFF; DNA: TGTGCCAGCAGCTCCCGGGGACAGGCAAAAACGCCGAACACCGGGGAGCTGTTTTTT
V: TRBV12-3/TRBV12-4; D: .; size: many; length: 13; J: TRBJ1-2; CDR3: CASSYGADYGYTF; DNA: TGTGCCAGCAGTTATGGGGCAGACTATGGCTACACCTTC
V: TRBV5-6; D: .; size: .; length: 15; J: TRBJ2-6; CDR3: CASSLSRPGANVLTF; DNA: TGTGCCAGCAGCTTGTCACGGCCTGGGGCCAACGTCCTGACTTTC
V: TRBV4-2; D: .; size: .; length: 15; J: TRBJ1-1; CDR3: CASSQPEGRSTEAFF; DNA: TGTGCCAGCAGCCAACCCGAAGGGAGGAGCACTGAAGCTTTCTTT
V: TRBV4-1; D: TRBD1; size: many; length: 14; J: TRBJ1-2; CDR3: CASSQVTGDYGYTF; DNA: TGCGCCAGCAGCCAAGTGACAGGGGACTATGGCTACACCTTC
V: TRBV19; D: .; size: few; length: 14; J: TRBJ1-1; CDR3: CASIGEQGDTEAFF; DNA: TGTGCCAGTATAGGGGAGCAGGGAGACACTGAAGCTTTCTTT